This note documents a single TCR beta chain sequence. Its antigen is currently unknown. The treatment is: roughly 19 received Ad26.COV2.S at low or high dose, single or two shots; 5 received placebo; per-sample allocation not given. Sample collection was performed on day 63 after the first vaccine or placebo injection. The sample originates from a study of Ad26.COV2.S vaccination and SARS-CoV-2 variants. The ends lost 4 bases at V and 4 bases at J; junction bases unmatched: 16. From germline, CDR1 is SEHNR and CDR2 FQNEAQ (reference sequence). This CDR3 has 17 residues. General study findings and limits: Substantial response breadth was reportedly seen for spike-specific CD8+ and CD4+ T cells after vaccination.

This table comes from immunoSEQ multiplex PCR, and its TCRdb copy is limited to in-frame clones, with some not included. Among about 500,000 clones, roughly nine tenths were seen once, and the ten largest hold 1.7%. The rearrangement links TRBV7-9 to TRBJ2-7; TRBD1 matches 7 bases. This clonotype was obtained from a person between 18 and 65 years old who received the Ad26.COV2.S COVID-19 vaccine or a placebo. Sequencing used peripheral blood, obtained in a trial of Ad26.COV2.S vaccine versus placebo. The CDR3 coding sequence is TGTGCCAGCAGCTCGAGCCCGGGACAGACCCTCGGGTACGAGCAGTACTTC. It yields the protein CASSSSPGQTLGYEQYF.